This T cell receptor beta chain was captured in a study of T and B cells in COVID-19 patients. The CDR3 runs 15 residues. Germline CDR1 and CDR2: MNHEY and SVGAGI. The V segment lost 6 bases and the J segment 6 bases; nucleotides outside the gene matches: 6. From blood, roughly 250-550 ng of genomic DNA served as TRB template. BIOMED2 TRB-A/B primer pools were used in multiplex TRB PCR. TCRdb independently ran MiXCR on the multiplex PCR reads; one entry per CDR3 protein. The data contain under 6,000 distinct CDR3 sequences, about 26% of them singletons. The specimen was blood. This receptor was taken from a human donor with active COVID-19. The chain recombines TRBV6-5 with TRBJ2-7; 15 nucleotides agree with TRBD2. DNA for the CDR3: TGTGCCAGCAGCCGGGGACTAGCGGGGGGAGGCGAGCAGTACTTC. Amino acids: CASSRGLAGGGEQYF.